Listed here is a single T cell receptor beta chain. Its target is unknown. This entry belongs to a study of metastatic and nonmetastatic thyroid tumors. In the study overall: A comparison of repertoires was made across blood and tumor or nodule tissue from malignant and benign thyroid patients. General study results and limits: In both blood and tumor samples, TCR beta diversity was reported significantly higher for malignant than benign nodules.

TCRdb redid the clone calls on the PCR reads using MiXCR. Of 4,500 to 6,500 clones in the sample, about 19% are singletons; the top ten hold approximately 6.4%. From germline, CDR1 is SGHAT and CDR2 FQNNGV. V lost 5 bases and J lost 0, with 8 bases in between. CDR3 size: 14 residues. Thyroid surgery was performed in patients who had received no treatment beforehand. Source material: adjacent normal tissue. The clonotype originates from a female donor with papillary thyroid cancer or a benign thyroid nodule (not recorded which). Some clones in this sample may be carry-over from other donors' samples. The rearrangement uses TRBV11-2 and TRBJ2-1; no definite D call. This CDR3 is CASSPAPSYNEQFF. The CDR3 DNA follows: TGTGCCAGCAGCCCTGCACCCTCCTACAATGAGCAGTTCTTC. The full variable domain, its missing parts supplied by reference TRBV11-2 and TRBJ2-1, is EAGVAQSPRYKIIEKRQSVAFWCNPISGHATLYWYQQILGQGPKLLIQFQNNGVVDDSQLPKDRFSAERLKGVDSTLKIQPAKLEDSAVYLCASSPAPSYNEQFFGPGTRLTVL.